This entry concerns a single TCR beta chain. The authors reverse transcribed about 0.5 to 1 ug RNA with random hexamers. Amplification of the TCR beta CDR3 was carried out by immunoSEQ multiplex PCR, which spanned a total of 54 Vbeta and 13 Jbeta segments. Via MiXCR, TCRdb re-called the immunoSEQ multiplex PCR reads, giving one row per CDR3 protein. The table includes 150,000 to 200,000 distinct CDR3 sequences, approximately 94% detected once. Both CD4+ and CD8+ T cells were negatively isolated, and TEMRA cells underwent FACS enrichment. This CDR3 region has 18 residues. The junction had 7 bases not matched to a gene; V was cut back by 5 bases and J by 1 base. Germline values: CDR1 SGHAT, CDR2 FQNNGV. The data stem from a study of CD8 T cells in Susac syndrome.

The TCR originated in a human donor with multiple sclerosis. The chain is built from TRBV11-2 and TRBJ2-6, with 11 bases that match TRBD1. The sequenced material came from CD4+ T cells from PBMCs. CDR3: CASSGDRDRGSGANVLTF. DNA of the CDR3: TGTGCCAGCAGCGGGGACCGGGACAGGGGGTCTGGGGCCAACGTCCTGACTTTC.